What follows describes a single T cell receptor (beta chain). Its antigen is unknown. From germline, CDR1 is SGDLS and CDR2 YYNGEE. This CDR3 has 14 residues. V dropped 0 bases and J dropped 2 bases, with 9 bases sitting between them. It was genomic DNA that served as the template for profiling TCR beta VDJ and CDR3. TCRdb called the reads again in MiXCR, with one record for every CDR3 protein. The sample carries some 42,000 distinct CDR3 sequences, approximately 67% recorded once. The data derive from a study of CD8+CD57+ T cells in acquired aplastic anemia. Study-level information: Among healthy donors, CD4+ cells averaged roughly 9.8 million reads. Study-level findings and limits: Levels of CD8+ Simpson's diversity were not significantly distinct in patients versus controls. Patients and controls shared nearly 30 CD8+ CDR3 sequences, highly expressed in patients.

This clonotype was sampled from a human donor in good health, serving as a control. Sequencing was performed on sorted CD4+, CD8+, or CD8+CD57+ T cells (not recorded which) from PBMCs. The gene calls are TRBV9 and TRBJ2-7, with D tentatively TRBD2 (5 bases). The chain's CDR3 is CASSVAAETYEQYF. The CDR3 coding sequence is TGTGCCAGCAGCGTAGCAGCGGAGACCTACGAGCAGTACTTC.